Presented here are 29 T cell receptor beta chains from one specimen sequenced in a study of T-cell memory formation after mild COVID-19. TCRdb independently ran MiXCR on the 5' RACE reads; one entry per CDR3 protein. The sample holds a few hundred thousand distinct CDR3 sequences, roughly 10% seen once. Sequenced: PBMCs or a T cell subset sorted from them (not recorded which). These receptors came from a man between 18 and 29 years old who had mild COVID-19 (a few samples of this study predate the infection). Cell type and time point are not known.

This chain joins TRBV5-4 and TRBJ2-2, with a tentative D call TRBD1 (5 bases). Germline V CDR1 and CDR2: SGHNT, YYREEE (reference sequence). The CDR3 runs to 15 residues. With 0 bases removed from V and 4 bases from J, the gap between germline ends came to 10 bases. Written as DNA, the CDR3 is TGTGCCAGCAGCTTGGCCAAGGGGTCCACCGGGGAGCTGTTTTTT. This translates into CASSLAKGSTGELFF.

This chain links TRBV12-3 or TRBV12-4 with TRBJ1-2; D may be TRBD1 (6 bases). Trimming pared 6 bases from V and 4 bases from J, leaving 18 bases between. This CDR3 has 15 residues. The CDR3 DNA sequence: TGTGCCAGCAGGCCTTTGGGGGGCGAGCGCTATGGCTACACCTTC. As protein: CASRPLGGERYGYTF.

The chain joins TRBV6-2 or TRBV6-3 to TRBJ2-3, with a weak D call TRBD1 (6 bases). The CDR3 has 12 amino acids. Trimming removed 10 bases from V and 1 base from J, with 9 bases in between. From germline, CDR1 is MNHEY and CDR2 SVGEGT. CDR3 residues: CAIGQRTDTQYF. The CDR3, as DNA: TGTGCCATCGGACAGCGCACAGATACGCAGTATTTT.

The gene calls are TRBV20-1 and TRBJ2-3, with TRBD2 matching 7 bases. J lost 2 bases, V lost 3 bases, and 17 bases had no gene match. Germline-derived CDR1 and CDR2 are DFQATT and SNEGSKA (reference sequence). This CDR3 spans 18 amino acids. DNA for the CDR3: TGCAGTGCTAGCTTGGCTAGCGGAGACGCACACTACACAGATACGCAGTATTTT. The encoded protein is CSASLASGDAHYTDTQYF.

A few counts support this clonotype. The J gene is TRBJ2-3, the V gene TRBV7-9; D could derive from TRBD1 or TRBD2 (6 bases each). Looked up from germline, CDR1 is SEHNR and CDR2 is FQNEAQ (reference sequence). CDR3 length: 17 amino acids. V lost 1 base, J lost 4 bases, and 18 bases lay in between. The CDR3 region is CASSLGVRPGEADTQYF. CDR3 bases: TGTGCCAGCAGCTTAGGGGTCCGTCCAGGGGAGGCAGATACGCAGTATTTT.

This clonotype came up a few times. The chain carries TRBV6-2 or TRBV6-3 and TRBJ1-5; TRBD1 is a possible D gene (6 bases). Germline assignment: CDR1 MNHEY and CDR2 SVGEGT. The CDR3 contains 15 residues. Between the trimmed V and J ends, which lost 6 bases and 0 bases, there was a span of 12 bases. This CDR3 is CASRRTGYSNQPQHF. The CDR3 DNA is TGTGCCAGCAGGAGAACAGGGTATAGCAATCAGCCCCAGCATTTT.

This clonotype showed up just a few times. The chain joins TRBV18 to TRBJ2-1; D gene uncertain. The CDR3 totals 13 residues. Germline V CDR1 and CDR2: KGHSH, LQKENI. With 3 bases removed from V and 5 bases from J, the gap between germline ends came to 8 bases. The CDR3 nucleotides read TGTGCCAGCTCACCCACACAGAACAATGAGCAGTTCTTC. It translates to CASSPTQNNEQFF.

The table lists this clonotype with a few counts. V usage is TRBV6-5 and J usage is TRBJ2-2, with 8 positions matching TRBD1. This CDR3 spans 14 amino acids. Germline values: CDR1 MNHEY, CDR2 SVGAGI. V shed 6 bases, J shed 6 bases, and the junction held 6 bases outside the gene matches. Here the CDR3 DNA reads TGTGCCAGCAGCCGGGACAGGCTTTCCGGGGAGCTGTTTTTT. It is translated as CASSRDRLSGELFF.

The chain recombines TRBV7-3 with TRBJ2-5; no definite D call. Germline assignment: CDR1 SGHTA and CDR2 FQGTGA. The CDR3 extends over 13 amino acids. With 5 bases removed from V and 4 bases from J, the gap between germline ends came to 11 bases. CDR3 sequence: CASSLGKGETQYF. The CDR3 nucleotides are TGTGCCAGCAGCCTAGGGAAGGGAGAGACCCAGTACTTC.

This chain joins TRBV7-2 and TRBJ2-7; 7 bases are a match to TRBD2. V dropped 6 bases and J dropped 2; count of bases not matched to a gene: 10. This CDR3 spans 15 amino acids. Germline CDR1 and CDR2: SGHTA and FQGNSA. The CDR3 protein is CASSLKSGAAYEQYF. The CDR3 nucleotides are TGTGCCAGCAGTTTGAAAAGCGGGGCTGCCTACGAGCAGTACTTC.

The rearrangement joins TRBV18 to TRBJ2-7; 8 bases agree with TRBD1. CDR3 size: 14 residues. After removal of 0 bases from V and 5 bases from J, the junction contained 3 bases not matched to a gene. CDR1 is KGHSH, CDR2 LQKENI, per germline. Written as DNA, the CDR3 is TGTGCCAGCTCACCACCTGCGGACAGGGACGAGCAGTACTTC. Protein: CASSPPADRDEQYF.

V and J are TRBV28 and TRBJ2-7; 10 nucleotides line up with TRBD1. This CDR3 spans 14 amino acids. Germline CDR1 is MDHEN and CDR2 is SYDVKM. Germline trimming cut 8 bases from V and 2 bases from J; bases unmatched to any gene: 6. CDR3 in DNA: TGTGCCAGCCGGGGACAGGGGACGGCCTACGAGCAGTACGTC. It specifies CASRGQGTAYEQYV.

This clonotype was recorded at least ten times. The V gene is TRBV6-2 or TRBV6-3, the J gene TRBJ2-7; TRBD1 aligns across 10 bases. This CDR3 contains 15 residues. Germline V gene lookup returns CDR1 MNHEY and CDR2 SVGEGT. Losses at the gene ends were 4 bases for V and 1 base for J; bases not matched to a gene: 4. The CDR3 reads CASSSWDRGSYEQYV. DNA of the CDR3: TGTGCCAGCAGTTCCTGGGACAGGGGTTCCTACGAGCAGTACGTC.

This clonotype occurred many times. V gene TRBV4-2 combines with J gene TRBJ2-5; tentative D call: TRBD2 (6 bases). CDR3 size: 16 residues. Germline V CDR1 and CDR2: LGHNA, YNFKEQ. V was shortened by 1 base and J by 4 bases, with 16 bases between the two germline ends. The CDR3 bases are TGTGCCAGCAGCCAAGGGCTGGCGGGGCTGGTAGAGACCCAGTACTTC. Amino acids: CASSQGLAGLVETQYF.

This clonotype was detected a few times. The chain employs TRBV15 and TRBJ1-2, with no clear D. Germline-derived CDR1 and CDR2 are LNHNV and YYDKDF (reference sequence). Trimming took off 3 bases at V and 0 bases at J, with 5 bases between the two ends. This CDR3 is built from 13 residues. CDR3 residues: CATSSGPNYGYTF. CDR3 DNA: TGTGCCACCAGCAGTGGGCCTAACTATGGCTACACCTTC.

This clonotype was counted many times. The rearrangement uses TRBV5-1 and TRBJ2-5, with D perhaps matching TRBD2 (6 bases). The CDR3 loop spans 13 amino acids. Germline CDR1 is SGHRS and CDR2 is YFSETQ. V gave up 4 bases and J gave up 2 bases, with 9 bases separating them. The CDR3 loop is CASSQGGQETQYF. In DNA form, the CDR3 reads TGCGCCAGCAGCCAGGGAGGACAAGAGACCCAGTACTTC.

The V and J genes are TRBV18 and TRBJ1-1; tentative D call: TRBD1 (5 bases). In germline, CDR1 is KGHSH, CDR2 LQKENI. V was pared by 4 bases and J by 0 bases, with 15 bases between. The CDR3 covers 16 residues. The chain's CDR3 is CASSLSQVRMNTEAFF. The CDR3, as DNA: TGTGCCAGCTCACTATCACAGGTTCGTATGAACACTGAAGCTTTCTTT.

This clonotype turned up a few times. The chain joins TRBV20-1 to TRBJ1-2, with 7 bases that match TRBD1. The germline CDR1 and CDR2 sequences are DFQATT and SNEGSKA (reference sequence). The CDR3 is 14 amino acids. The junction had 10 bases not matched to a gene; V was cut back by 6 bases and J by 3 bases. CDR3 amino acids: CSATKQGRDYGYTF. CDR3 nucleotide sequence: TGCAGTGCAACCAAACAGGGGAGAGACTATGGCTACACCTTC.

The V call is TRBV6-2 or TRBV6-3, the J call TRBJ1-2; D not resolved. The V end was cut by 7 bases, the J end by 4 bases, with 19 bases between. The CDR3 sequence is 15 residues long. Germline V CDR1 and CDR2: MNHEY, SVGEGT. CDR3 DNA: TGTGCCAGCATCATCGGACCCTTCAGACCCTATGGCTACACCTTC. The encoded protein is CASIIGPFRPYGYTF.

This clonotype was observed a handful of times. CDR3: CASSQGDREETQYF. The CDR3 DNA sequence: TGCGCCAGCAGCCAAGGGGACAGGGAAGAGACCCAGTACTTC. The chain has TRBV4-1 and TRBJ2-5; 9 bases fit TRBD1. Germline CDR1 MGHRA, CDR2 YSYEKL. This CDR3 comprises 14 residues. The V gene end was trimmed by 1 base and the J gene end by 3 bases; junction bases not matched to a gene: 0.

The V and J genes are TRBV3-1 and TRBJ2-6; TRBD1 aligns across 11 bases. CDR1 is LGHDT, CDR2 YNNKEL, per germline (reference sequence). V was pared by 6 bases and J by 3 bases, with 4 bases of the junction left unmatched. The CDR3 consists of 16 residues. CDR3 protein: CASRPDRGRGANVLTF. The CDR3 DNA follows: TGTGCCAGCAGACCGGACAGGGGGCGTGGGGCCAACGTCCTGACTTTC.

V usage is TRBV5-8 and J usage is TRBJ2-7, with D unclear. Germline V gene lookup returns CDR1 SGHTS and CDR2 YDEGEE. Deletions cut 0 bases from V and 4 bases from J, with 8 bases between. This CDR3 is built from 13 residues. CDR3 protein: CASSLDPRYEQYV. In nucleotides, the CDR3 is TGTGCCAGCAGCTTGGACCCTAGATACGAGCAGTACGTC.

This clonotype was counted between two and nine times. The rearrangement joins TRBV5-1 to TRBJ2-5; D remains unclear. The CDR3 is 14 amino acids. Germline CDR1 is SGHRS and CDR2 is YFSETQ. V lost 3 bases and J 1 base, leaving 10 bases between the germline ends. CDR3 nucleotides: TGCGCCAGCAGCTCCGCCACACTCCAAGAGACCCAGTACTTC. Encoded protein: CASSSATLQETQYF.

This clonotype was seen many times. This chain links TRBV6-2 or TRBV6-3 with TRBJ2-1; TRBD2 is a possible D gene (5 bases). This CDR3 has 13 residues. V was shortened by 2 bases and J by 9 bases, with 11 bases between the two germline ends. Germline lookup yields CDR1 MNHEY and CDR2 SVGEGT. The CDR3 sequence: CASSYATRSEQFF. Written as DNA, the CDR3 is TGTGCCAGCAGTTACGCCACTAGATCTGAGCAGTTCTTC.

By share, this clonotype ranks as medium-sized. The chain combines TRBV5-1 with TRBJ2-7, with D uncertain. Germline V CDR1 and CDR2: SGHRS, YFSETQ. Between the trimmed V and J ends, which lost 4 bases and 7 bases, there was a span of 9 bases. This CDR3 spans 11 amino acids. CDR3: CASSPLGEQYF. In DNA, the CDR3 is TGCGCCAGCAGCCCCCTCGGAGAGCAGTACTTC.

This clonotype was seen more than once but under ten times. The chain links TRBV7-2 to TRBJ1-6; 10 nucleotides align to TRBD1. V shed 5 bases and J 10 bases; nucleotides not matched to a gene: 8. Looked up from germline, CDR1 is SGHTA and CDR2 is FQGNSA. The CDR3 is made up of 15 amino acids. The DNA of the CDR3 is TGTGCCAGCAGCGTAACCGGGACAGGGGACTCACCCCTCCACTTT. Protein: CASSVTGTGDSPLHF.

This clonotype was observed many times. The gene calls are TRBV5-1 and TRBJ2-1; 7 bases are a match to TRBD2. The CDR3 has 15 amino acids. J gave up 0 bases and V 4 bases, and 4 bases lay outside the gene matches. In germline, CDR1 is SGHRS, CDR2 YFSETQ. CDR3 in DNA: TGCGCCAGCAGCCCCGGGGGGAGCTCCTACAATGAGCAGTTCTTC. Protein product: CASSPGGSSYNEQFF.

This clonotype occurred many times. The gene calls are TRBV5-1 and TRBJ2-1; 8 bases are shared with TRBD1. Germline trimming cut 4 bases from V and 14 bases from J; bases unmatched to any gene: 11. The V gene's germline CDR1 is SGHRS and CDR2 YFSETQ. The CDR3 loop spans 13 amino acids. Here the CDR3 DNA reads TGCGCCAGCAGCGCCACGGACAGGGACAATAAGTTCTTC. It codes for CASSATDRDNKFF.

This clonotype came up many times. The genes are TRBV3-1 and TRBJ2-3; D perhaps matches TRBD1 (6 bases). Germline CDR1 reads LGHDT; CDR2 reads YNNKEL (reference sequence). V lost 2 bases and J 8 bases, leaving 11 bases between the germline ends. This CDR3 is built from 13 residues. CDR3 region: CASSQSGGTTQYF. The DNA for the CDR3 is TGTGCCAGCAGCCAATCTGGGGGCACTACGCAGTATTTT.